A single TCR beta chain is shown here with its context. The antigen this receptor binds is unknown. No qualities accompany the bases; no much larger clone lies one base away. Genomic DNA underwent TCRB CDR3 sequencing using the immunoSEQ assay. On the authors' methods: Published virus-specific TCRB sequences were compared with patient CD8+ clones larger than 1%, and only a few matches were found. The analyses included only productive TCRB rearrangements. Defining a clone by its unique TCRB CDR3 sequence, the study calculated clonality as a productive clonality index derived from Shannon entropy. Repertoire overlap for a pair of samples was computed from each clone's template counts relative to total templates per sample. V-gene usage measured by flow cytometry correlated with TCRB sequencing V-gene usage, with a Spearman r of about 0.61. TCRdb stores this immuneACCESS table with in-frame sequences only. Part of the clones is absent; in the studies checked, under half of the shortfall reflects unresolved V genes, and no reason is known for the rest. V and J calls and clone size come straight from that table; D and trimming were deduced from the DNA. Counted in this sample were some 19,000 clones; around 81% of them appeared once. Of the sample, over 9.5% is held by the ten largest clones.

Flow cytometry confirmed the purity of CD4+ and CD8+ cells that had been isolated by positive magnetic bead selection on an AutoMACS. After a first flow cytometry screen using a TCR V beta antibody panel, clonal expansions were characterized through TCRB deep sequencing of sorted CD8+ fractions. Peripheral blood mononuclear cells were isolated by Ficoll-Paque PLUS density gradient separation. Nucleospin Tissue or Tissue XS kits were used to extract DNA from CD4-enriched, CD8-enriched or PBMC samples, and a Qubit 2.0 fluorometer was used for quantification. The data originate from a study of somatic mutations in cytotoxic T cells in rheumatoid arthritis (dated by TCRdb to about 2017). Study-level background: Peripheral blood (30 ml EDTA) was collected from patients immediately after diagnosis and before any treatment began. In newly diagnosed rheumatoid arthritis without treatment, the study examined if expanded CD8+ T-cell clones harbor somatic mutations, relying on TCRB deep sequencing to characterize clonality. A total of 65 or so rheumatoid arthritis patients and 15 to 20 healthy controls underwent TCRB deep sequencing. Sorted V beta1+ cells also underwent TCRB sequencing, and some V beta antibody-stained T-cell populations were flow-sorted at nearly 100% purity on a FACSAria II or Sony SH800. Patient and control groups had essentially identical median ages.

Broader findings and caveats from the paper: Viral specificity could not be ruled out by absence from virus-specific databases, and the antigen targets of the expanded CD8+ clones remained unknown. The finding that TRBV07 was slightly underrepresented in patients was left unadjusted for multiple comparisons. In about an eighth of the roughly 65 patients the largest CD8+ clone exceeded 20% of CD8+ cells, and several identical CD8+ TCRB sequences were shared between blood and synovial fluid. Healthy controls showed no age-related increase in CD8+ clonality, whereas patients did (Spearman r ≈ 0.5). CD8+ T-cell clonality did not differ significantly between rheumatoid arthritis patients and age-matched healthy controls.

The CDR3 covers 19 residues, taking in both the cysteine and the phenylalanine. Here the CDR3 DNA is all that survives: 57 bases in frame from base 1. CDR1 and CDR2 (SGHRS, YFSETQ) derive from the germline V gene. From V the trimming removes 0 bases and from J it removes 7 bases, while the gene matches leave 19 bases of the junction unaccounted for. Sample: CD8+ T cells sorted from blood. The chain links TRBV5-1 with TRBJ2-1; 7 central nucleotides agree with TRBD2. The source of this sequence is a man between 18 and 29 years old with rheumatoid arthritis. The CDR3 loop reads CASSLGLAGLPLPANEQFF. The nucleotide sequence is given as TGCGCCAGCAGCTTGGGTTTGGCGGGACTACCCCTCCCAGCTAATGAGCAGTTCTTC.